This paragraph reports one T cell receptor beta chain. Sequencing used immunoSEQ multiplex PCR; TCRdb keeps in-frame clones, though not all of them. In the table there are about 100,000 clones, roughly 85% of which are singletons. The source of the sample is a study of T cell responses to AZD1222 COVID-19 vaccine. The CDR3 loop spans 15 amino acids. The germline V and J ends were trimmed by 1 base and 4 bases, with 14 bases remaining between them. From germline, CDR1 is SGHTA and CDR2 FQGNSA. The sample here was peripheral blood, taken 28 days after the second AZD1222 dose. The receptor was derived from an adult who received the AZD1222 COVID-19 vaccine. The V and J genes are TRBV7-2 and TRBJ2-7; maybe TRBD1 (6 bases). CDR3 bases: TGTGCCAGCAGCTTAGGGACAGCAGACTTTTACGAGCAGTACTTC. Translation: CASSLGTADFYEQYF.